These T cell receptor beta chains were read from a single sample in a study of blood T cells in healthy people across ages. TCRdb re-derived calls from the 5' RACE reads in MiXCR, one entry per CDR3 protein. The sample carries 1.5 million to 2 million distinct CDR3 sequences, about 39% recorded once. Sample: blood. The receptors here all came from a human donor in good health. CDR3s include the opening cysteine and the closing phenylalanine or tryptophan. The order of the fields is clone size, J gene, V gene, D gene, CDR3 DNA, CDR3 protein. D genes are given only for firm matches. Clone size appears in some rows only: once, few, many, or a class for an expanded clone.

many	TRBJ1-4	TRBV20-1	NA	TGCAGTGCTAGAGATCCGGGGACAACTAATGAAAAACTGTTTTTT	CSARDPGTTNEKLFF
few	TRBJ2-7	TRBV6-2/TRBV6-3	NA	TGTGCCAGCAGCCGGTGGGGTGTGGAGCAGTACTTC	CASSRWGVEQYF
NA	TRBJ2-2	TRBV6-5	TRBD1	TGTGCCAGCAGTCCAACCGGGACAGGGGTGACCGGGGAGCTGTTTTTT	CASSPTGTGVTGELFF
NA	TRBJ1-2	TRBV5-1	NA	TGCGCCAGCAGCTCCGGGCCACCCGATGGCTACACCTTC	CASSSGPPDGYTF
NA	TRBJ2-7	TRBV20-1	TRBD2	TGCAGTGCTAACCGAGGCGGGGGGCAATCTTACGAGCAGTACTTC	CSANRGGGQSYEQYF
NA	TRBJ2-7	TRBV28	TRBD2	TGTGCCAGCAGCACCTTAGCGGGTCGCTCCTACGAGCAGTACTTC	CASSTLAGRSYEQYF
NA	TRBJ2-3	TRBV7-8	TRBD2	TGTGCCAGCAGCTTAGGAAGTAGCGGGGGAATCACAGATACGCAGTATTTT	CASSLGSSGGITDTQYF
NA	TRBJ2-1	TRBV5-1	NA	TGCGCCAGCAGCTTGGCCGGTTCAGGTACCTACAATGAGCAGTTCTTC	CASSLAGSGTYNEQFF
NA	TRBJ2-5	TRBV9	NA	TGTGCCAGCAGCGCCGAGACTACCCCTGAGGAGACCCAGTACTTC	CASSAETTPEETQYF
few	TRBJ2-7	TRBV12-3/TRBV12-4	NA	TGTGCCAGCAGGGGACCTGCCGGCGAGCAGTACTTC	CASRGPAGEQYF
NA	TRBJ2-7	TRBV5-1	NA	TGCGCCAGCAGATCGCAGGGTGATGTCTACGAGCAGTACTTC	CASRSQGDVYEQYF
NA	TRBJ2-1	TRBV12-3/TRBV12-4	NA	TGTGCCAGCAGTTTAACAGTCTCTTCCGAGCGGTTCTTC	CASSLTVSSERFF
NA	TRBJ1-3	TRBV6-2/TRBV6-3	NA	TGTGCCAGCAGTTACGCGCAATATGGCACCATATATTTT	CASSYAQYGTIYF
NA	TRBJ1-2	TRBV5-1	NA	TGCGCCAGCAGCTTGGGGGGTTCTCCTGGCTACACCTTC	CASSLGGSPGYTF
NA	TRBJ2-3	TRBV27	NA	TGTGCCAGCACCTTGTTGGGGGGAGATACGCAGTATTTT	CASTLLGGDTQYF
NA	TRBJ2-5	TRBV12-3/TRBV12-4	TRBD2	TGTGCCAGCAGCATAATAGCGGGGGAACAAGAGACCCAGTACTTC	CASSIIAGEQETQYF
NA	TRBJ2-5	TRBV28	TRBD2	TGTGCCAGCAGTTCCATCCGCGGGGGACTAGAGGAGACCCAGTACTTC	CASSSIRGGLEETQYF
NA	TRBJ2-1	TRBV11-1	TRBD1	TGTGCCAGCAGCTACGGAACGGACAGGGGAGGGAATGAGCAGTTCTTC	CASSYGTDRGGNEQFF
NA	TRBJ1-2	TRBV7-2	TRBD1	TGTGCCAGTCGAAACAGGGGCAACTATGGCTACACCTTC	CASRNRGNYGYTF